This TCR beta chain was captured by sequencing in a study of graft-versus-host responses after intestinal transplantation (dated by TCRdb to the early 2020s). In terms of the full investigation: The transplants that recipients got were multivisceral, liver-intestinal, or isolated intestinal. Anti-thymocyte globulin induction was given to all recipients, followed by maintenance tacrolimus and steroids for approximately 3 years. After intestinal transplantation, graft-versus-host and host-versus-graft alloreactive T cell clones in the graft, circulation and bone marrow were tracked using bulk TCR-beta CDR3 sequencing. To identify alloreactive clones, pre-transplant mixed lymphocyte reaction products were sequenced and compared with unstimulated pre-transplant donor and recipient T cells. The cohort enrolled about 23 intestinal transplant recipients, one of whom was a retransplant, and a few patients without pretransplant specimens were excluded. A peak of at least 4% donor T cells among recipient peripheral blood mononuclear cells was the definition used for donor T cell macrochimerism. Samples from a few later patients were sequenced in-house on an Illumina MiSeq with MiXCR processing rather than by the commercial service. The full study reports these points: Peak levels of circulating GvH clones were associated with declines in HvG clones early after transplant. In patients with donor T cell macrochimerism, the allografts had high GvH to HvG T cell clonal ratios. GvH clones were detected in recipient bone marrow, and some appeared earlier in ileal mucosa or blood, consistent with an intestinal mucosal origin. The relatively low number and heterogeneity of intestinal transplant patients limited the conclusions.

To note about this clone: Its binding antigen is unknown. Qualities for individual bases were not recorded, and no much larger clone is one base off.

The method was the immunoSEQ multiplex PCR assay. In most patients, genomic DNA was isolated using the Qiagen DNeasy Blood and Tissue Kit and sent frozen to Adaptive Biotechnologies for TCR sequencing. For most patients, genomic DNA was subjected to high-throughput TCR-beta CDR3 sequencing by Adaptive Biotechnologies. Turning to the authors' computational methods: TCR sequencing data for some 19 patients were retrieved from Adaptive's ImmunoSEQ software; three other patients were processed with MiXCR and VDJtools. To correct CD4 versus CD8 sorting errors, any sequence found in both subsets at a frequency ratio below 5:1 was removed. Because the origin of CDR3 nucleotide sequences shared between donor and recipient could not be assigned, those sequences were removed. Alloreactive clones required at least 2-fold expansion over unstimulated cells and minimum CFSE-low frequency of 0.002% (template counts) or 0.001% (read counts). A clone was considered mappable if detected in the sequenced pre-transplant spleen, lymph node, or MLR CFSE-low populations of the donor or recipient. The cumulative frequency of alloreactive clones was calculated as a percentage of all sequences, weighted by copy number. Entries here come from immuneACCESS through TCRdb and include only in-frame sequences with V and J called. Some clones fail to appear in such tables; in the studies checked, an unresolved V gene covers under half of the shortfall, and the cause of the remainder is unknown. The V and J calls and clone size are taken from that table; D and trimming were inferred from the DNA. The sample includes over 45,000 clones, with roughly 93% observed a single time. The biggest ten clones account for about 0.4% of the sample.

This specimen's time point label, interpreted: cells obtained before transplantation from donor or recipient. CD3+CD4+ and CD3+CD8+ populations were FACS-sorted from unstimulated pre-transplant donor and recipient cells taken from spleen or lymph nodes. V is pared back by 3 bases and J by 3 bases, with 8 bases lying between the germline termini. The CDR3, cysteine through phenylalanine, is 13 amino acids long. Only the CDR3 DNA is retained, 39 bases long and in frame from the first base. CDR1 is given as MGHRA and CDR2 as YSYEKL, both from the germline V gene. The sample here was unstimulated CD4+ T cells sorted from spleen or lymph node cells, taken before transplant. The source is a human donor who was the organ donor for an intestinal transplant. The rearranged chain carries TRBV4-1 and TRBJ2-5, with the D gene too uncertain to name. The nucleotide sequence reads as follows: TGCGCCAGCAGCCAGATAAGGGAAGAGACCCAGTACTTC. The encoded protein is CASSQIREETQYF.